Below, 2 T cell receptor beta chains from the same sample are listed, as sequenced in a study of blood T cell repertoires in COVID-19. TCRdb's table, derived via immunoSEQ multiplex PCR, lists solely in-frame clones and lacks some. Counted here are fewer than 250,000 clones, over 90% occurring once; the ten biggest clones make up more than 0.8%. Sequencing was performed on peripheral blood. These receptors came from a man aged 25-40 years with COVID-19, enrolled during active disease.

This chain connects TRBV18 to TRBJ1-2, with D hard to call. This CDR3 contains 13 residues. Trimming pared 1 base from V and 2 bases from J, leaving 5 bases between. Germline V gene lookup returns CDR1 KGHSH and CDR2 LQKENI. CDR3 DNA sequence: TGTGCCAGCTCACCACGGCTCAACTATGGCTACACCTTC. Encoded protein: CASSPRLNYGYTF.

As for this clone: A junction boundary mismatches the germline segment, possibly from a read error. The chain couples TRBV18 to TRBJ1-1, with TRBD1 matching 9 bases. CDR3 size: 16 residues. Germline CDR1 is KGHSH and CDR2 is LQKENI. The CDR3 DNA follows: TGTGCCAGCTCACCATTTACAGACAGGGGGGGTACTGGAGCTTTCTTT. Its translation is CASSPFTDRGGTGAFF.